This paragraph reports one T cell receptor (beta chain). Method: immunoSEQ multiplex PCR; TCRdb's copy keeps in-frame clones and lacks some. Seen here are more than 90,000 clones, around 80% observed once, and the top ten hold roughly 0.89%. This entry belongs to a study of blood T cell repertoires in COVID-19. The CDR3 extends over 15 amino acids. Germline-derived CDR1 and CDR2 are LNHDA and SQIVND (reference sequence). V was shortened by 5 bases and J by 2 bases, with 15 bases between the two germline ends. This TCR was sampled from a woman aged 70-85 years with acute or convalescent COVID-19. The sequencing input was peripheral blood. The chain carries TRBV19 and TRBJ1-1; the D gene is possibly TRBD1 (5 bases). The CDR3 DNA follows: TGTGCCAGTAGTCCAGGACATGGCCGTAACACTGAAGCTTTCTTT. This gives the protein CASSPGHGRNTEAFF.